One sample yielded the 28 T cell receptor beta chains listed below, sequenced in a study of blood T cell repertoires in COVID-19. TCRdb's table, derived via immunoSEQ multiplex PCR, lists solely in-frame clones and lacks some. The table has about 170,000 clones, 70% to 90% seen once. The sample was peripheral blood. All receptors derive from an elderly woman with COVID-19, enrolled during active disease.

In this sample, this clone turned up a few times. Here the CDR3 reads CAGKYRGRYGYTF. CDR3 coding DNA: TGTGCCGGAAAATACAGGGGTCGCTATGGCTACACCTTC. This chain joins TRBV6-5 and TRBJ1-2; 7 bases are shared with TRBD1. This CDR3 has 13 amino acids. Germline CDR1 and CDR2: MNHEY and SVGAGI. J lost 4 bases, V lost 11 bases, and 10 bases had no gene match.

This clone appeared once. This CDR3 reads CSVEDVTGASNYGYTF. The CDR3 DNA is TGCAGCGTTGAAGACGTGACAGGAGCCTCAAACTATGGCTACACCTTC. This sequence joins TRBV29-1 and TRBJ1-2; TRBD1 might be the D (6 bases). This CDR3 is 16 amino acids long. V was pared by 0 bases and J by 2 bases, with 16 bases between. Per germline, CDR1 SQVTM and CDR2 ANQGSEA.

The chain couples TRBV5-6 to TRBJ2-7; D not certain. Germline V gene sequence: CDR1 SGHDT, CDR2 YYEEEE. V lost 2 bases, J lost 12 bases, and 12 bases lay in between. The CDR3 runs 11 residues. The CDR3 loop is CASSLGRGAYF. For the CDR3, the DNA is TGTGCCAGCAGCTTAGGTAGAGGAGCGTACTTC.

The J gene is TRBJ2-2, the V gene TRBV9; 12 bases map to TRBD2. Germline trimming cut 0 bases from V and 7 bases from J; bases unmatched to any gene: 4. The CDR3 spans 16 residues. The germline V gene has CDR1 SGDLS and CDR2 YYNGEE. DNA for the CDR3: TGTGCCAGCAGCGTAGGACTAGCGGGAGCCGACGGGGAGCTGTTTTTT. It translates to CASSVGLAGADGELFF. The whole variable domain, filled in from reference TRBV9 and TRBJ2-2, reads DSGVTQTPKHLITATGQRVTLRCSPRSGDLSVYWYQQSLDQGLQFLIQYYNGEERAKGNILERFSAQQFPDLHSELNLSSLELGDSALYFCASSVGLAGADGELFFGEGSRLTVL.

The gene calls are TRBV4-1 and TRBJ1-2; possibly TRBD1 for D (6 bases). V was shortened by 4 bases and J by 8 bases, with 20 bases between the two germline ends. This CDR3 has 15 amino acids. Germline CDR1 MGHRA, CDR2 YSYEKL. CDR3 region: CASSRLGTPLGGYTF. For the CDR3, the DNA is TGCGCCAGCAGCCGTTTGGGGACACCCCTCGGGGGCTACACCTTC.

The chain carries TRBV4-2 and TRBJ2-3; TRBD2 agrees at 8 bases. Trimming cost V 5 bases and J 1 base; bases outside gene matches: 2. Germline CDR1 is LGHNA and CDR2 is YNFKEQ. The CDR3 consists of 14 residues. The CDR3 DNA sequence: TGTGCCAGCAGCAAGACTAGCGGCACAGATACGCAGTATTTT. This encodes CASSKTSGTDTQYF.

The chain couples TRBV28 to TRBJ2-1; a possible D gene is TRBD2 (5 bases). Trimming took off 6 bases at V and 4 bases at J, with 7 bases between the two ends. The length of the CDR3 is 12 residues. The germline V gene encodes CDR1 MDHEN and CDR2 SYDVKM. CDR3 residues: CASSRGYNEQFF. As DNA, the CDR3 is TGTGCCAGCAGCAGAGGGTACAATGAGCAGTTCTTC.

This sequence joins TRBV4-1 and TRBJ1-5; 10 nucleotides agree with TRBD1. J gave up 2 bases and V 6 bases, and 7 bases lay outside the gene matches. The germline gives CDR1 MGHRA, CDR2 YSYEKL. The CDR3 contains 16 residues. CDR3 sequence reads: CASRNSGTGGNQPQHF. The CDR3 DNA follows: TGCGCCAGCAGAAACTCGGGGACAGGGGGCAATCAGCCCCAGCATTTT.

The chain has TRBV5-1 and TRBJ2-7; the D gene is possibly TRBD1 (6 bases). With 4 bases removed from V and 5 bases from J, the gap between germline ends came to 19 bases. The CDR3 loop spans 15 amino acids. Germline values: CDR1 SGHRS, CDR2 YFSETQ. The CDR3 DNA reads TGCGCCAGCAGCGTGTCGACAGGCCCCAGGGACGAGCAGTACTTC. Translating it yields CASSVSTGPRDEQYF.

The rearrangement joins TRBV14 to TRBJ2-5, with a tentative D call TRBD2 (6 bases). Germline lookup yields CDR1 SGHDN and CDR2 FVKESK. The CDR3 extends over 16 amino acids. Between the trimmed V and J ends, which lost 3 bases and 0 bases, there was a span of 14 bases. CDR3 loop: CASSHPASADQETQYF. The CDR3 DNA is TGTGCCAGCAGCCACCCGGCTAGCGCGGACCAAGAGACCCAGTACTTC. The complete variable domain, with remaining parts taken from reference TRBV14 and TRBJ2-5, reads EAGVTQFPSHSVIEKGQTVTLRCDPISGHDNLYWYRRVMGKEIKFLLHFVKESKQDESGMPNNRFLAERTGGTYSTLKVQPAELEDSGVYFCASSHPASADQETQYFGPGTRLLVL.

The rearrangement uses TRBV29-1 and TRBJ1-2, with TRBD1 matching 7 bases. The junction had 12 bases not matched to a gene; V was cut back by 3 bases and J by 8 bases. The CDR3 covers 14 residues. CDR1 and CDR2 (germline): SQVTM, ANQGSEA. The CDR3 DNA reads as TGCAGCGTTGACGGGACAGCTAATCCGGGGGGCTACACCTTC. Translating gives CSVDGTANPGGYTF.

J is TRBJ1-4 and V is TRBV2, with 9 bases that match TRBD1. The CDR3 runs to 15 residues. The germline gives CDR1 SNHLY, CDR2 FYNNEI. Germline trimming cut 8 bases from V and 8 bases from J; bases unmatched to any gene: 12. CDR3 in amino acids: CASRRDRVGDEKLFF. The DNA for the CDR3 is TGTGCCAGCCGCCGGGACAGGGTAGGGGACGAAAAACTGTTTTTT.

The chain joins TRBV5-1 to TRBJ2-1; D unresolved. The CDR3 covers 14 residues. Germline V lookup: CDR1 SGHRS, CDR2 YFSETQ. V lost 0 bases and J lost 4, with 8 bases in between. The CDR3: CASSLELTYNEQFF. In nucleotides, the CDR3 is TGCGCCAGCAGCTTGGAACTGACATACAATGAGCAGTTCTTC. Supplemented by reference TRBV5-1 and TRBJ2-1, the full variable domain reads KAGVTQTPRYLIKTRGQQVTLSCSPISGHRSVSWYQQTPGQGLQFLFEYFSETQRNKGNFPGRFSGRQFSNSRSEMNVSTLELGDSALYLCASSLELTYNEQFFGPGTRLTVL.

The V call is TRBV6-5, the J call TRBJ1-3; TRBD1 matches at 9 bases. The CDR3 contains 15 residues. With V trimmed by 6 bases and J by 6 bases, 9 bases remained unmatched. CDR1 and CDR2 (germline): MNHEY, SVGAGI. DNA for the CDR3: TGTGCCAGCAGCCCCGATCGGACAGGGGCAAACACCATATATTTT. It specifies CASSPDRTGANTIYF.

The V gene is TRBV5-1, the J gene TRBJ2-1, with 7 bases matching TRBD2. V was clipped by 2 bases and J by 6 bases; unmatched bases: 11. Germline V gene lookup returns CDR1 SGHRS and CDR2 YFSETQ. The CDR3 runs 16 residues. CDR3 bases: TGCGCCAGCAGCTTTAAGGGCGGGAGCTTAGGCAATGAGCAGTTCTTC. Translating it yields CASSFKGGSLGNEQFF.

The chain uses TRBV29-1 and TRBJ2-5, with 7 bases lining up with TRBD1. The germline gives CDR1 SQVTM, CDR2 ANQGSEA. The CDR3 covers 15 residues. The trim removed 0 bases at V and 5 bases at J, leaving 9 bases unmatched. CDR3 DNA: TGCAGCGTTGAAGACCCCCCCAGGGGGTGGGAGACCCAGTACTTC. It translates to CSVEDPPRGWETQYF.

CDR3 in amino acids: CATEDTSGANVLTF. Written as DNA, the CDR3 is TGTGCCACCGAAGACACCTCTGGGGCCAACGTCCTGACTTTC. The V gene is TRBV15, the J gene TRBJ2-6; D ambiguous. CDR1 and CDR2 (germline): LNHNV, YYDKDF (reference sequence). Between the trimmed V and J ends, which lost 8 bases and 0 bases, there was a span of 8 bases. The CDR3 spans 14 residues.

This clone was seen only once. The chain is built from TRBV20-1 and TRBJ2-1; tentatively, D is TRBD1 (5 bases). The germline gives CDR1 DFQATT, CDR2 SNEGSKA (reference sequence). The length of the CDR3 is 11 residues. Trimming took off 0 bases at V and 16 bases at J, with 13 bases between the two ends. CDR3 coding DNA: TGCAGTGCTAGAGACTCAGGGTATAGATTCTTC. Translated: CSARDSGYRFF.

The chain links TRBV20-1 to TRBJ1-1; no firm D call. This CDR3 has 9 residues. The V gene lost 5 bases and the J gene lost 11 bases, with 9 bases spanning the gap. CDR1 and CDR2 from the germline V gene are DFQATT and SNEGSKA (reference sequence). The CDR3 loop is CSAYEPAFF. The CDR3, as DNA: TGCAGTGCTTACGAGCCGGCTTTCTTT.

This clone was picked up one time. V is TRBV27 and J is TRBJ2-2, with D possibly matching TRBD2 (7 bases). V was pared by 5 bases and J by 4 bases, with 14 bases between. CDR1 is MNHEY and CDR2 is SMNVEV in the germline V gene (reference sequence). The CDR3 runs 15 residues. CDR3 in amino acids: CASSTRGAGTGELFF. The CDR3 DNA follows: TGTGCCAGCAGTACCCGGGGGGCGGGCACCGGGGAGCTGTTTTTT.

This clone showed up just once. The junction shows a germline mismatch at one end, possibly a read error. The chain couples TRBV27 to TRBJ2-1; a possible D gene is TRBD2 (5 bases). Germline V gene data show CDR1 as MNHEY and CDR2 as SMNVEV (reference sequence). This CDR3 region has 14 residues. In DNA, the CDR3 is TGTGCCAGCAGTCTATCAGCGAGGGCGCATGAGCAGTTCTTC. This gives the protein CASSLSARAHEQFF.

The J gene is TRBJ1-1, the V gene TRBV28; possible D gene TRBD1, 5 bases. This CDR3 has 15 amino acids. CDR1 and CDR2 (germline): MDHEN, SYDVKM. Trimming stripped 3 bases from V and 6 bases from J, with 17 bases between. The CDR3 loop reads CASSLIGGFSAEAFF. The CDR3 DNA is TGTGCCAGCAGTTTGATTGGGGGGTTTTCTGCTGAAGCTTTCTTT. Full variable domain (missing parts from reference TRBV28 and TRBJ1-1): DVKVTQSSRYLVKRTGEKVFLECVQDMDHENMFWYRQDPGLGLRLIYFSYDVKMKEKGDIPEGYSVSREKKERFSLILESASTNQTSMYLCASSLIGGFSAEAFFGQGTRLTVV.

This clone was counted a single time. The DNA of the CDR3 is TGTGCCAGCAGTACCCCCCACCCAAGTGACAGGAGCTATGGCTACACCTTC. Its protein product is CASSTPHPSDRSYGYTF. The V gene is TRBV2, the J gene TRBJ1-2; weak D call: TRBD1 (6 bases). CDR3 length equals 17 residues. Per germline, CDR1 SNHLY and CDR2 FYNNEI. V dropped 5 bases and J dropped 4 bases, with 23 bases sitting between them.

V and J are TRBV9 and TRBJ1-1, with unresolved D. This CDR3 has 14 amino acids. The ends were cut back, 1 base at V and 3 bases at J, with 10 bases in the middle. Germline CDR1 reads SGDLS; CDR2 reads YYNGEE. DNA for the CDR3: TGTGCCAGCAGCGTACTCCAGGTTTACACTGAAGCTTTCTTT. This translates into CASSVLQVYTEAFF.

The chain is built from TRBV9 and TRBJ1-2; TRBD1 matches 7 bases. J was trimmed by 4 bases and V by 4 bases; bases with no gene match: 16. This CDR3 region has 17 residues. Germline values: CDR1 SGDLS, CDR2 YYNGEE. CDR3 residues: CASSTGLGQPGGYGYTF. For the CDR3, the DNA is TGTGCCAGCAGCACCGGCCTCGGACAGCCAGGGGGCTATGGCTACACCTTC.

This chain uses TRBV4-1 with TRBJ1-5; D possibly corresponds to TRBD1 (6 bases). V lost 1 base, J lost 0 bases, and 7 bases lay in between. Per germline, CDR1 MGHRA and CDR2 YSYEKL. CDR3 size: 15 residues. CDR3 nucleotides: TGCGCCAGCAGCCAAGGGACAGTTAGCAATCAGCCCCAGCATTTT. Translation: CASSQGTVSNQPQHF.

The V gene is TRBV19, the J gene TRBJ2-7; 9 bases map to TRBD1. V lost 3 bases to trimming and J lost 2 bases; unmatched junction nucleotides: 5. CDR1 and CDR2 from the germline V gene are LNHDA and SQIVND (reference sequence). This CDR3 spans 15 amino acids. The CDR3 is CASSMAGQGTYEQYF. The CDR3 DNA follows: TGTGCCAGTAGTATGGCGGGACAGGGCACCTACGAGCAGTACTTC. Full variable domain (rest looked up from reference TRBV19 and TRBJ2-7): DGGITQSPKYLFRKEGQNVTLSCEQNLNHDAMYWYRQDPGQGLRLIYYSQIVNDFQKGDIAEGYSVSREKKESFPLTVTSAQKNPTAFYLCASSMAGQGTYEQYFGPGTRLTVT.

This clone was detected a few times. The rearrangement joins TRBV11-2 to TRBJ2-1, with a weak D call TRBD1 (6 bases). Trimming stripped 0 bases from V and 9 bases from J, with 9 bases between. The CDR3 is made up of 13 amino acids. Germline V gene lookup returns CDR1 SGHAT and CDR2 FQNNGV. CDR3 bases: TGTGCCAGCAGCTTAGACCCAGGGGTTGAGCAGTTCTTC. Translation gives CASSLDPGVEQFF.